This T cell receptor (beta chain) was documented in a study of brain T cells in children with intractable seizures. Study observations and caveats: HCMV serostatus was not known, and viral specificity came from CDR3 similarity only.

Documented time point: blood from clinic visit 5 months post-surgery; TSC patient then seizure free. Only cases whose brain tissue showed the highest T cell transcript signatures were sequenced. Pre-surgery treatment included at least one anti-epileptic drug. The table came from immunoSEQ multiplex PCR; TCRdb's copy has only in-frame clones and leaves some out. The top ten hold 5.7% of the sample, which has around 340,000 clones, over 90% seen once. Comments on this clone: Its antigen is not identified.

The germline V and J ends were trimmed by 4 bases and 5 bases, with 17 bases remaining between them. The V gene's germline CDR1 is MGHRA and CDR2 YSYEKL. This CDR3 contains 15 residues. The genes are TRBV4-1 and TRBJ1-1, with D possibly matching TRBD1 (5 bases). The clonotype was recovered from a boy less than two years old with tuberous sclerosis and intractable seizures. This material consisted of peripheral blood, taken about 5 months after surgery. The CDR3 region has the DNA TGCGCCAGCAGCCGACCCACCCGCGGGGGGACTGAAGCTTTCTTT. It specifies CASSRPTRGGTEAFF.